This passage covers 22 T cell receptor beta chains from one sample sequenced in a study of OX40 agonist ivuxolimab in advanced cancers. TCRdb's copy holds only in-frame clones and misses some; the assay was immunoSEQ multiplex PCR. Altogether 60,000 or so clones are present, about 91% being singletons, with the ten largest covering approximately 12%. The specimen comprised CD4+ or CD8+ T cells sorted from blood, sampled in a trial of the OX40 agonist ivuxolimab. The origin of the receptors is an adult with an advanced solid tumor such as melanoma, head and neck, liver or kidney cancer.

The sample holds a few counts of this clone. The CDR3 spells CASSPRGLGYTF. CDR3 DNA: TGTGCCAGCAGCCCCAGGGGGCTAGGCTACACCTTC. The chain joins TRBV5-5 to TRBJ1-2, with 8 nucleotides matching TRBD1. The CDR3 is 12 residues long. V lost 4 bases and J lost 8; bases outside the gene matches: 4. The germline gives CDR1 SGHKS, CDR2 YYEKEE (reference sequence). The full variable domain, completed using reference TRBV5-5 and TRBJ1-2, is DAGVTQSPTHLIKTRGQQVTLRCSPISGHKSVSWYQQVLGQGPQFIFQYYEKEERGRGNFPDRFSARQFPNYSSELNVNALLLGDSALYLCASSPRGLGYTFGSGTRLTVV.

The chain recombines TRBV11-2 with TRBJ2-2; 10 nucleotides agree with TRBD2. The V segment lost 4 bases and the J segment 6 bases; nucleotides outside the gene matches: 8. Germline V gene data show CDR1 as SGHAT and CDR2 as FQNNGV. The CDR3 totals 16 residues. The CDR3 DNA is TGTGCCAGCAGCTCACCTAGCGGGAGTCCCCCCGGGGAGCTGTTTTTT. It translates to CASSSPSGSPPGELFF. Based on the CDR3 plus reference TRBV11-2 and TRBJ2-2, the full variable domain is EAGVAQSPRYKIIEKRQSVAFWCNPISGHATLYWYQQILGQGPKLLIQFQNNGVVDDSQLPKDRFSAERLKGVDSTLKIQPAKLEDSAVYLCASSSPSGSPPGELFFGEGSRLTVL.

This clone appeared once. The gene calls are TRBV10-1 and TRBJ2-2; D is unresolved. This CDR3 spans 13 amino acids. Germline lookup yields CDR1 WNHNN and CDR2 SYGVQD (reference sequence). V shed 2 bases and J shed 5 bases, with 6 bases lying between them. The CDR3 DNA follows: TGCGCCAGCAGTGAGATAGGGACCGGGGAGCTGTTTTTT. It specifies CASSEIGTGELFF.

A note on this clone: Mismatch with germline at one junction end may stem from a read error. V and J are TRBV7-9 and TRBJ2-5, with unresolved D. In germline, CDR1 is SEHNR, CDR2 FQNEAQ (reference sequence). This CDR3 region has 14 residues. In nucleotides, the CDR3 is TGTGCCAGCAGCTTAGATCGTTTCAGAGAGCCCCAGTACTTC. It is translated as CASSLDRFREPQYF.

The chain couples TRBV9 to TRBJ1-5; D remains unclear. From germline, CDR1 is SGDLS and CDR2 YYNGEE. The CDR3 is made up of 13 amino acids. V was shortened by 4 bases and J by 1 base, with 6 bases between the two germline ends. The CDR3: CASSPHSNQPQHF. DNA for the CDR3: TGTGCCAGCAGCCCCCACAGCAATCAGCCCCAGCATTTT.

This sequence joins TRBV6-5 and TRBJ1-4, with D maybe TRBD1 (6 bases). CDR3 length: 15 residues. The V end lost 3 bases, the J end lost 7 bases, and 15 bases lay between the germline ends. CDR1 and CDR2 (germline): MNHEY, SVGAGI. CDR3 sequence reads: CASSYSGLTGEKLFF. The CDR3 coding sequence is TGTGCCAGCAGTTATTCGGGATTGACAGGTGAAAAACTGTTTTTT.

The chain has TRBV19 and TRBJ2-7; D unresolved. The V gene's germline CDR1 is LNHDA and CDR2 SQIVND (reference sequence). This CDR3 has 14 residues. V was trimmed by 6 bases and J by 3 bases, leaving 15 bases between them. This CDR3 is CASSPHSPDYEQYF. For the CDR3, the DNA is TGTGCCAGTAGCCCCCACAGCCCAGACTACGAGCAGTACTTC.

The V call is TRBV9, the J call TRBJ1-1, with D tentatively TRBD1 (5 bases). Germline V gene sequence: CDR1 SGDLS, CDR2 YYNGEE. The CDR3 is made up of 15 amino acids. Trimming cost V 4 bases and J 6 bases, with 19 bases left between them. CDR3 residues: CASSPMVTANPEAFF. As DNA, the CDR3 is TGTGCCAGCAGCCCAATGGTGACAGCCAACCCTGAAGCTTTCTTT.

CDR3 nucleotides: TGTGCCAGCAGTCCGACTAGCGGGGGGACCACAGATACGCAGTATTTT. Translated: CASSPTSGGTTDTQYF. This chain joins TRBV7-9 and TRBJ2-3; 13 bases are shared with TRBD2. Trimming took 6 bases from V and 2 from J; bases not matched to a gene: 5. The germline V gene encodes CDR1 SEHNR and CDR2 FQNEAQ (reference sequence). This CDR3 has 16 amino acids.

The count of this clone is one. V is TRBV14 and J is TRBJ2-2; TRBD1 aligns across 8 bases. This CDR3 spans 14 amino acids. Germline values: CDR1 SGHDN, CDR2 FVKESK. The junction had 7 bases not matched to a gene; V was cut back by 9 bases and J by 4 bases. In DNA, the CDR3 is TGTGCCAGAAGGCGGGACAGGATCACCGGGGAGCTGTTTTTT. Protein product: CARRRDRITGELFF.

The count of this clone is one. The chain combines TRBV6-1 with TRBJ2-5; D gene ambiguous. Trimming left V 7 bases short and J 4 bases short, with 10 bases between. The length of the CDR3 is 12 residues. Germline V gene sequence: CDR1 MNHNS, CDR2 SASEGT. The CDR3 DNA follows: TGTGCCAGCATTGGGTTGGGAGAGACCCAGTACTTC. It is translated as CASIGLGETQYF.

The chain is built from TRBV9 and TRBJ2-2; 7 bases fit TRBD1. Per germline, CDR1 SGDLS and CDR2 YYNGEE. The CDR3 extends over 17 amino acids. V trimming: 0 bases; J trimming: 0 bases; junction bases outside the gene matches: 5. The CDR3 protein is CASSVERQGANTGELFF. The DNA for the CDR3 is TGTGCCAGCAGCGTAGAGCGACAGGGCGCGAACACCGGGGAGCTGTTTTTT.

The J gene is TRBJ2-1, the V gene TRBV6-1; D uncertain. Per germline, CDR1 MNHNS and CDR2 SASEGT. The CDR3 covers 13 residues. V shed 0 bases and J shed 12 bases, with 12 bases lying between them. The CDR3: CASSEAPQSRQFF. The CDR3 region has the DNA TGTGCCAGCAGTGAAGCTCCCCAGTCGAGGCAGTTCTTC.

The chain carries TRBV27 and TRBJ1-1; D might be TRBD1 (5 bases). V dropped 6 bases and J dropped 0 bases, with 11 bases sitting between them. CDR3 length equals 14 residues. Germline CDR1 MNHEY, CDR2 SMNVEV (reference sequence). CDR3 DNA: TGTGCCAGCAGCATGGGGCATTTGAACACTGAAGCTTTCTTT. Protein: CASSMGHLNTEAFF.

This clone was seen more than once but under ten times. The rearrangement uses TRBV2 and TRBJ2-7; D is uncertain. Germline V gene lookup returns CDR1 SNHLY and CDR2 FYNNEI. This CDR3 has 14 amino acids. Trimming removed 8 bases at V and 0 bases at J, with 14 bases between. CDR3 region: CASVPAGISYEQYF. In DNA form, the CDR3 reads TGTGCCAGCGTTCCCGCAGGAATCTCCTACGAGCAGTACTTC.

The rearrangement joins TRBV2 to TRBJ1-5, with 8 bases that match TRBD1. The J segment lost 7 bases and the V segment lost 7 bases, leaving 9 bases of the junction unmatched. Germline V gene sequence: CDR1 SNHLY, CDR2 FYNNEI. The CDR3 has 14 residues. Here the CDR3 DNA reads TGTGCCAGCACCGACTCAGGGGGCAGGCAGCCCCAGCATTTT. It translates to CASTDSGGRQPQHF.

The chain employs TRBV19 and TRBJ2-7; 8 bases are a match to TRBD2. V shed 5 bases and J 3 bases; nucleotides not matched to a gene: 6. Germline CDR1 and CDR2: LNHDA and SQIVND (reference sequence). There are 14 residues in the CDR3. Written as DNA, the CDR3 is TGTGCCAGTAGTGCGGGAGGCCGAAACTACGAGCAGTACTTC. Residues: CASSAGGRNYEQYF.

Written as DNA, the CDR3 is TGTGCCAGCATAGGCGTCATGAACACTGAAGCTTTCTTT. It codes for CASIGVMNTEAFF. This chain links TRBV7-8 with TRBJ1-1; no clear D. Germline values: CDR1 SGHVS, CDR2 FQNEAQ. This CDR3 is 13 amino acids long. Trimming cost V 7 bases and J 0 bases, with 9 bases left between them.

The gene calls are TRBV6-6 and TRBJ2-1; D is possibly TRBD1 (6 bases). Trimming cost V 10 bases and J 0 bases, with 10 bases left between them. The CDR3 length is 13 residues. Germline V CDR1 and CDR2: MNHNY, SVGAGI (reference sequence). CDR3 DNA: TGTGCCACCGGACAGAGCTCCTACAATGAGCAGTTCTTC. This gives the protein CATGQSSYNEQFF.

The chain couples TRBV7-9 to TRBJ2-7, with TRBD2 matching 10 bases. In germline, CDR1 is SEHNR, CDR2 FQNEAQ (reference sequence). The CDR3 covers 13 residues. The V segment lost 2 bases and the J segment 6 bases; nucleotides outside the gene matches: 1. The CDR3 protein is CASSLLAGVEQYF. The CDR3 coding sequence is TGTGCCAGCAGCTTACTAGCGGGAGTCGAGCAGTACTTC.

In nucleotides, the CDR3 is TGTGCCAGCAGTCCCGGGTGGGGCTACGAGCAGTACTTC. Amino acids: CASSPGWGYEQYF. V and J are TRBV27 and TRBJ2-7, with D uncertain. The CDR3 covers 13 residues. Germline V gives CDR1 MNHEY, CDR2 SMNVEV (reference sequence). V lost 5 bases and J lost 3, with 11 bases in between.

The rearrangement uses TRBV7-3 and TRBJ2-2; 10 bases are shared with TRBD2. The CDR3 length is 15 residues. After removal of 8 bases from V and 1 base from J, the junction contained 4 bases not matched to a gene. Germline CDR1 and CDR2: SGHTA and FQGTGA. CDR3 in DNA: TGTGCCAGCGAGCGGGAGGGCCTGAACACCGGGGAGCTGTTTTTT. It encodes CASEREGLNTGELFF.